This passage covers 15 T cell receptor beta chains from one sample sequenced in a study of T cell repertoires in cytomegalovirus infection. No antigen has been identified for these receptors. TCRdb called the reads again in MiXCR, with one record for every CDR3 protein. The sample shows under 95,000 distinct CDR3 sequences, about 45% of them seen only once. This specimen was CD8+ T cells from cultured PBMCs, taken from culture after CMV antigen stimulation. These receptors originate from a human donor in good health (CMV status not recorded). Some clones in this sample may be carry-over from other donors' samples.

The rearrangement uses TRBV6-5 and TRBJ2-2; perhaps TRBD1 as D (5 bases). CDR3 length: 15 amino acids. Germline CDR1 MNHEY, CDR2 SVGAGI. Deletions cut 6 bases from V and 2 bases from J, with 13 bases between. The CDR3 here is CASSRYTGNTGELFF. The CDR3 nucleotides are TGTGCCAGCAGCCGCTATACAGGAAACACCGGGGAGCTGTTTTTT.

This chain uses TRBV7-2 with TRBJ2-1; the D call may be TRBD1 or TRBD2 (5 bases each). Trimming took 3 bases from V and 8 from J, leaving 17 bases between them. The CDR3 loop spans 15 amino acids. Germline-derived CDR1 and CDR2 are SGHTA and FQGNSA. In nucleotides, the CDR3 is TGTGCCAGCAGCTTGGTCGGGGCCTATCGGTATGAGCAGTTCTTC. Protein: CASSLVGAYRYEQFF.

The rearrangement joins TRBV25-1 to TRBJ2-5; possible D gene TRBD1, 6 bases. The germline V gene encodes CDR1 MGHDK and CDR2 SYGVNS. CDR3 length: 15 amino acids. Trimming removed 2 bases at V and 7 bases at J, with 17 bases between. This CDR3 is CASSEGVRGKWTQYF. The CDR3 nucleotides are TGTGCCAGCAGTGAAGGGGTCAGGGGCAAATGGACCCAGTACTTC.

This clonotype was observed a few times. The chain couples TRBV28 to TRBJ1-1, with no clear D. Germline V CDR1 and CDR2: MDHEN, SYDVKM. The CDR3 covers 15 residues. V lost 2 bases and J lost 3, with 13 bases in between. The CDR3 bases are TGTGCCAGCAGTTTAGTAACAGTGCTGGACACTGAAGCTTTCTTT. It yields the protein CASSLVTVLDTEAFF.

The V gene is TRBV27, the J gene TRBJ2-5; D may be TRBD2 (5 bases). V lost 6 bases to trimming and J lost 5 bases, with 19 bases between them. The CDR3 length is 15 residues. CDR1 is MNHEY, CDR2 SMNVEV, per germline (reference sequence). CDR3 residues: CASSLRGRFRETQYF. CDR3 nucleotides: TGTGCCAGCAGCCTGAGAGGGCGGTTTCGGGAGACCCAGTACTTC.

The gene calls are TRBV9 and TRBJ2-1; TRBD2 aligns across 7 bases. The germline gives CDR1 SGDLS, CDR2 YYNGEE. This CDR3 has 14 residues. The V segment lost 4 bases and the J segment 7 bases; nucleotides outside the gene matches: 8. CDR3 coding DNA: TGTGCCAGCAGCTCGCGGACTAGAGATAATGAGCAGTTCTTC. Protein product: CASSSRTRDNEQFF.

The chain carries TRBV27 and TRBJ1-4, with 7 bases matching TRBD1. This CDR3 comprises 14 residues. V gave up 5 bases and J gave up 5 bases; unmatched junction bases: 5. The germline V gene has CDR1 MNHEY and CDR2 SMNVEV (reference sequence). CDR3 sequence reads: CASSRGGFNEKLFF. CDR3 DNA: TGTGCCAGCAGTAGAGGGGGCTTCAATGAAAAACTGTTTTTT.

The rearrangement links TRBV4-1 to TRBJ1-6; D remains ambiguous. CDR3 length: 15 amino acids. Trimming cost V 1 base and J 10 bases, with 14 bases left between them. The germline gives CDR1 MGHRA, CDR2 YSYEKL. CDR3 nucleotides: TGCGCCAGCAGCCAAGTGCCTGGGGATTGGTCACCCCTCCACTTT. This sequence encodes CASSQVPGDWSPLHF.

The chain couples TRBV7-9 to TRBJ2-5; 11 bases line up with TRBD1. The V gene end was trimmed by 5 bases and the J gene end by 1 base; junction bases not matched to a gene: 9. The CDR3 contains 17 residues. Per germline, CDR1 SEHNR and CDR2 FQNEAQ (reference sequence). CDR3 sequence reads: CASSLLGTGGLQETQYF. The DNA of the CDR3 is TGTGCCAGCAGCCTTTTAGGGACAGGGGGTCTCCAAGAGACCCAGTACTTC.

The chain couples TRBV6-8 to TRBJ1-5; D unresolved. In germline, CDR1 is MNHGY, CDR2 SAAAGT. The CDR3 has 13 amino acids. Trimming took 7 bases from V and 5 from J, leaving 12 bases between them. The CDR3 region is CASTLSRDQPQHF. Written as DNA, the CDR3 is TGTGCCAGCACCCTTTCCAGAGATCAGCCCCAGCATTTT.

The chain recombines TRBV12-3 or TRBV12-4 with TRBJ2-5; either TRBD1 or TRBD2 may fit D (6 bases each). Trimming pared 7 bases from V and 4 bases from J, leaving 25 bases between. CDR3 length: 17 residues. CDR3 protein: CASILSQVLGGGETQYF. The DNA of the CDR3 is TGTGCCAGCATCCTGAGCCAGGTCCTAGGGGGAGGAGAGACCCAGTACTTC.

This clonotype was observed many times. The chain recombines TRBV7-8 with TRBJ2-4, with TRBD2 identical over 11 bases. V lost 2 bases to trimming and J lost 0 bases; unmatched junction nucleotides: 6. CDR3 length equals 18 residues. Germline lookup yields CDR1 SGHVS and CDR2 FQNEAQ. CDR3 nucleotides: TGTGCCAGCAGCTTAACCGGGACTAGCGGATTAGCCAAAAACATTCAGTACTTC. This translates into CASSLTGTSGLAKNIQYF.

The chain links TRBV12-3 or TRBV12-4 to TRBJ1-2; perhaps TRBD1 as D (5 bases). V lost 6 bases and J 5 bases, leaving 13 bases between the germline ends. This CDR3 contains 13 residues. In DNA, the CDR3 is TGTGCCAGCAGCCTTAGGGAGGGGTATGGCTACACCTTC. This sequence encodes CASSLREGYGYTF.

This clonotype was counted only a few times. The rearrangement links TRBV3-1 to TRBJ1-2; D not resolved. The V end lost 0 bases, the J end lost 0 bases, and 8 bases lay between the germline ends. CDR1 LGHDT and CDR2 YNNKEL come from the germline V gene (reference sequence). This CDR3 is 15 amino acids long. CDR3 protein: CASSQDPETNYGYTF. The CDR3 nucleotides read TGTGCCAGCAGCCAAGATCCTGAGACTAACTATGGCTACACCTTC.

The table lists this clonotype with a few counts. The rearrangement uses TRBV7-8 and TRBJ2-1, with TRBD1 matching over 11 bases. Germline trimming cut 3 bases from V and 8 bases from J; bases unmatched to any gene: 6. The germline CDR1 and CDR2 sequences are SGHVS and FQNEAQ. The CDR3 covers 15 residues. CDR3 amino acids: CASSFRDRGVDEQFF. Written as DNA, the CDR3 is TGTGCCAGCAGCTTCCGGGACAGGGGGGTAGATGAGCAGTTCTTC.